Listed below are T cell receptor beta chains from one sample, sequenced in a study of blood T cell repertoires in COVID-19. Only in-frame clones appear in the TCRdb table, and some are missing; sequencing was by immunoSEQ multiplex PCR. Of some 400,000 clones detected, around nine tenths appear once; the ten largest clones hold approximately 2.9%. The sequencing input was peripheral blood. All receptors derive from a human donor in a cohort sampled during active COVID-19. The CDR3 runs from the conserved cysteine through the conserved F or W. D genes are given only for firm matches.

TGTGCCTGGAGTTTCGGGACATTTGGACAGGGGGCTAATGAAAAACTGTTTTTT CAWSFGTFGQGANEKLFF TRBV30 TRBD1 TRBJ1-4
TGTGCCAGCAGCCCGCGGACTGTTGGAGGCACAGATACGCAGTATTTT CASSPRTVGGTDTQYF TRBV4-2 NA TRBJ2-3
TGTGCCAGTAGTAAATCCGGGACAGACGGGATTAGAAGCGGCTACACCTTC CASSKSGTDGIRSGYTF TRBV19 TRBD1 TRBJ1-2
TGTGCCAGCAGCCCCGCGAGGGAAATCGGCTACGAGCAGTACTTC CASSPAREIGYEQYF TRBV6-5 NA TRBJ2-7
TGTGCCAGCAGTTATTCGGTGGAGGGGCAGTTCTTC CASSYSVEGQFF TRBV6-5 NA TRBJ2-1
TGTGCCAGCAGTTACGGGGGGATCGGTGAAAAACTGTTTTTT CASSYGGIGEKLFF TRBV6-5 NA TRBJ1-4
TGTGCCAGCTCACCACGGGGGCCGGAGGCTGGAAACACCATATATTTT CASSPRGPEAGNTIYF TRBV18 NA TRBJ1-3
TGTGCCAGCAGTTCATTCAGCTCTGGGGCCAACGTCCTGACTTTC CASSSFSSGANVLTF TRBV5-5 NA TRBJ2-6
TGTGCCAGCAGCTTGGGGGGGCCCGATAATTCACCCCTCCACTTT CASSLGGPDNSPLHF TRBV5-4 NA TRBJ1-6
TGTGCCAGTAGTACCACTGGGGGGGGCGAGGGTCCAGATACGCAGTATTTT CASSTTGGGEGPDTQYF TRBV19 NA TRBJ2-3
TGTGCCAGCAGCTCAGGGATTGGGGCCAACGTCCTGACTTTC CASSSGIGANVLTF TRBV7-6 NA TRBJ2-6
TGTGCCTGGAGTCGGTGGCAGGGCGGTGAAAAACTGTTTTTT CAWSRWQGGEKLFF TRBV30 NA TRBJ1-4
TGTGCCAGCAGTGAAGGGGGGGAACCGGAGCCCCAGCATTTT CASSEGGEPEPQHF TRBV6-1 NA TRBJ1-5
TGTGCCAGCAGTTACTCGCAGGGGGGACGAGAGACCCAGTACTTC CASSYSQGGRETQYF TRBV6-5 NA TRBJ2-5
TGTGCCAGCAGCGTAGGGGGAGGGGCCTACGAGCAGTACTTC CASSVGGGAYEQYF TRBV9 TRBD2 TRBJ2-7
TGTGCCAGCAGCCAAAGGGAACTAGCGGTACGTCAAGAGACCCAGTACTTC CASSQRELAVRQETQYF TRBV3-1/TRBV3-2 TRBD2 TRBJ2-5
TGTGCCAGCAGCCAAGGACAGGGGCCGGTTGAAGCTTTCTTT CASSQGQGPVEAFF TRBV3-1/TRBV3-2 TRBD1 TRBJ1-1